The 25 T cell receptor beta chains reported below all come from one sample, sequenced in a study of shared clonotypes between healthy human individuals. Clones were sequenced by immunoSEQ multiplex PCR, and TCRdb holds only the in-frame ones, with some missing. Of 2 million or so clones detected, 85% to 95% appear once; the ten largest clones hold 0.13%. Sequenced material: naive CD4+ T cells sorted from blood. Subset: CD45RA+ positively selected. The source is a man between 18 and 29 years old in good health.

The chain uses TRBV6-5 and TRBJ2-7; TRBD2 is a possible D gene (6 bases). The CDR3 contains 15 residues. V was pared by 6 bases and J by 3 bases, with 18 bases between. Looked up from germline, CDR1 is MNHEY and CDR2 is SVGAGI. The CDR3 DNA sequence: TGTGCCAGCAGCCGTACCGGGACTTCGCTCTACGAGCAGTACTTC. Translation: CASSRTGTSLYEQYF.

V usage is TRBV6-6 and J usage is TRBJ1-5; D is perhaps TRBD1 (6 bases). The CDR3 extends over 15 amino acids. Trimming pared 5 bases from V and 6 bases from J, leaving 17 bases between. CDR1 is MNHNY, CDR2 SVGAGI, per germline (reference sequence). Here the CDR3 DNA reads TGTGCCAGCAGTCTCGTGGGGCAGGGGCTTCAGCCCCAGCATTTT. It translates to CASSLVGQGLQPQHF.

V usage is TRBV10-3 and J usage is TRBJ2-2; 8 bases are a match to TRBD2. The germline V gene encodes CDR1 ENHRY and CDR2 SYGVKD. This CDR3 contains 15 residues. The trim removed 0 bases at V and 7 bases at J, leaving 4 bases unmatched. CDR3: CAISESGTSVGELFF. The CDR3 bases are TGTGCCATCAGTGAGTCGGGGACTAGTGTCGGGGAGCTGTTTTTT.

The chain combines TRBV6-5 with TRBJ1-3; D is unresolved. V dropped 7 bases and J dropped 0 bases, with 13 bases sitting between them. Germline CDR1 is MNHEY and CDR2 is SVGAGI. The CDR3 is 15 residues long. The CDR3 nucleotides read TGTGCCAGCACCGACCCGGGTAGCTCTGGAAACACCATATATTTT. Its protein product is CASTDPGSSGNTIYF.

V gene TRBV5-1 combines with J gene TRBJ2-1; 9 bases fit TRBD2. The CDR3 has 15 amino acids. Trimming at V came to 1 base and at J to 4 bases, leaving 3 bases not matched to a gene. The germline gives CDR1 SGHRS, CDR2 YFSETQ. Here the CDR3 DNA reads TGCGCCAGCAGCTTGCAGCTAGCGGGGTACAATGAGCAGTTCTTC. It yields the protein CASSLQLAGYNEQFF. The full variable domain, in which reference TRBV5-1 and TRBJ2-1 provide the parts outside the CDR3, is KAGVTQTPRYLIKTRGQQVTLSCSPISGHRSVSWYQQTPGQGLQFLFEYFSETQRNKGNFPGRFSGRQFSNSRSEMNVSTLELGDSALYLCASSLQLAGYNEQFFGPGTRLTVL.

The chain is built from TRBV2 and TRBJ2-7; 7 nucleotides line up with TRBD1. The CDR3 is 15 residues long. V trimming: 4 bases; J trimming: 2 bases; junction bases outside the gene matches: 8. CDR1 is SNHLY, CDR2 FYNNEI, per germline. In DNA form, the CDR3 reads TGTGCCAGCAGTGGGGGCCCGGGACAGACCTACGAGCAGTACTTC. As protein: CASSGGPGQTYEQYF.

The V and J genes are TRBV19 and TRBJ1-2; D is unclear. Deletions cut 7 bases from V and 0 bases from J, with 15 bases between. Germline V gene data show CDR1 as LNHDA and CDR2 as SQIVND (reference sequence). CDR3 size: 15 residues. CDR3 coding DNA: TGTGCCAGTACCCCGGCGGGCCGCTCTAACTATGGCTACACCTTC. Its protein is CASTPAGRSNYGYTF.

J is TRBJ1-4 and V is TRBV10-1; 7 bases line up with TRBD1. This CDR3 comprises 14 residues. CDR1 is WNHNN and CDR2 is SYGVQD in the germline V gene (reference sequence). Trimming cost V 5 bases and J 4 bases; bases outside gene matches: 4. The CDR3 DNA follows: TGCGCCAGCAGTCCGGGACAGAGTAATGAAAAACTGTTTTTT. This codes for CASSPGQSNEKLFF.

V and J are TRBV28 and TRBJ2-1; 9 bases line up with TRBD1. Unmatched junction bases numbered 6, after V lost 6 bases and J lost 0 bases. The CDR3 is 16 residues long. The germline V gene has CDR1 MDHEN and CDR2 SYDVKM. CDR3 sequence reads: CASSPTGGSSYNEQFF. The CDR3 region has the DNA TGTGCCAGCAGCCCGACAGGGGGAAGCTCCTACAATGAGCAGTTCTTC.

V usage is TRBV6-1 and J usage is TRBJ1-6; D gene unclear. This CDR3 is built from 15 residues. Deletions cut 7 bases from V and 2 bases from J, with 12 bases between. The germline gives CDR1 MNHNS, CDR2 SASEGT. The CDR3 reads CASTAASTYNSPLHF. CDR3 DNA: TGTGCCAGCACTGCGGCCAGCACCTATAATTCACCCCTCCACTTT.

The V and J genes are TRBV29-1 and TRBJ2-7; 9 bases align to TRBD1. Germline V CDR1 and CDR2: SQVTM, ANQGSEA. V shed 5 bases, J shed 3 bases, and the junction held 5 bases outside the gene matches. There are 13 residues in the CDR3. CDR3 protein: CSVSGTGIYEQYF. DNA of the CDR3: TGCAGCGTTTCCGGGACAGGGATCTACGAGCAGTACTTC.

Written as DNA, the CDR3 is TGCAGCGTTCAACCTTTCCCCGGGACAAGTCAAGAGACCCAGTACTTC. Amino acids: CSVQPFPGTSQETQYF. The chain employs TRBV29-1 and TRBJ2-5, with a tentative D call TRBD1 (6 bases). Trimming left V 5 bases short and J 2 bases short, with 21 bases between. This CDR3 comprises 16 residues. The germline V gene encodes CDR1 SQVTM and CDR2 ANQGSEA.

The chain recombines TRBV27 with TRBJ2-7; 8 nucleotides align to TRBD1. Trimming took 8 bases from V and 6 from J; bases not matched to a gene: 12. Per the germline V gene, CDR1 is MNHEY and CDR2 is SMNVEV (reference sequence). The CDR3 loop spans 14 amino acids. CDR3 coding DNA: TGTGCCAGCGGACAGGGACCCACCTCTTCCGAGCAGTACTTC. This gives the protein CASGQGPTSSEQYF.

This chain uses TRBV7-9 with TRBJ2-7, with 13 bases matching TRBD2. There are 16 residues in the CDR3. Germline V gives CDR1 SEHNR, CDR2 FQNEAQ (reference sequence). V gave up 1 base and J gave up 11 bases; unmatched junction bases: 11. The CDR3 region is CASSLGTSGGLAREYF. In DNA form, the CDR3 reads TGTGCCAGCAGCTTAGGGACTAGCGGGGGACTAGCCCGGGAGTACTTC.

The CDR3 bases are TGTGCCAGCAGCCCGTGGACAGGACGGAACACTGAAGCTTTCTTT. Residues: CASSPWTGRNTEAFF. This chain links TRBV11-2 with TRBJ1-1, with 7 bases lining up with TRBD1. Germline V lookup: CDR1 SGHAT, CDR2 FQNNGV. Unmatched junction bases numbered 7, after V lost 5 bases and J lost 1 base. CDR3 length: 15 amino acids.

The rearrangement joins TRBV10-3 to TRBJ1-5; no reliable D call. The CDR3 has 14 amino acids. Germline V gene lookup returns CDR1 ENHRY and CDR2 SYGVKD. The ends were cut back, 2 bases at V and 7 bases at J, with 12 bases in the middle. The CDR3 sequence: CAISEGGIGQPQHF. The CDR3 DNA sequence: TGTGCCATCAGTGAGGGAGGGATTGGGCAGCCCCAGCATTTT.

The rearrangement joins TRBV28 to TRBJ1-1; possible D gene TRBD1, 6 bases. This CDR3 contains 12 residues. Trimming left V 1 base short and J 10 bases short, with 10 bases between. Germline V lookup: CDR1 MDHEN, CDR2 SYDVKM. CDR3 sequence: CASSLLQGAAFF. For the CDR3, the DNA is TGTGCCAGCAGTTTATTACAGGGTGCAGCTTTCTTT.

V gene TRBV18 combines with J gene TRBJ1-2; D possibly corresponds to TRBD1 (5 bases). V shed 0 bases and J shed 6 bases, with 14 bases lying between them. The CDR3 spans 15 residues. CDR1 and CDR2 (germline): KGHSH, LQKENI. CDR3 DNA: TGTGCCAGCTCACCACCGGCCAGGGCGTCGGATGGCTACACCTTC. This codes for CASSPPARASDGYTF.

This chain links TRBV10-3 with TRBJ2-7; 12 nucleotides match TRBD1. Germline V gene sequence: CDR1 ENHRY, CDR2 SYGVKD. This CDR3 is 16 amino acids long. The J segment lost 5 bases and the V segment lost 4 bases, leaving 9 bases of the junction unmatched. The CDR3 sequence: CAISGRLGTGGNEQYF. The CDR3 DNA reads TGTGCCATCAGTGGTCGCTTGGGGACAGGGGGCAACGAGCAGTACTTC.

This clone was recorded once. The chain couples TRBV11-2 to TRBJ2-2; 8 bases are a match to TRBD2. Trimming cost V 4 bases and J 7 bases; bases outside gene matches: 11. The CDR3 covers 16 residues. Germline CDR1 and CDR2: SGHAT and FQNNGV. CDR3 protein: CASSSFGGAGDGELFF. The CDR3 region has the DNA TGTGCCAGCAGCTCCTTCGGAGGAGCGGGGGACGGGGAGCTGTTTTTT.

This clone was seen a handful of times. Other nucleotide sequences from this sample produce the same CDR3. This rearrangement joins TRBV5-1 to TRBJ2-2; D possibly corresponds to TRBD1 (5 bases). Germline assignment: CDR1 SGHRS and CDR2 YFSETQ. This CDR3 is 14 amino acids long. Trimming left V 3 bases short and J 1 base short, with 7 bases between. The CDR3 here is CASSSTGNTGELFF. In DNA form, the CDR3 reads TGCGCCAGCAGCTCCACAGGGAACACCGGGGAGCTGTTTTTT.

The rearrangement joins TRBV5-1 to TRBJ2-5; D call uncertain. Deletions cut 4 bases from V and 2 bases from J, with 12 bases between. Germline V gene sequence: CDR1 SGHRS, CDR2 YFSETQ. The CDR3 is 14 amino acids. In nucleotides, the CDR3 is TGCGCCAGCAGCGGCCTAGGAATTCAAGAGACCCAGTACTTC. Its protein product is CASSGLGIQETQYF.

Concerning this clone: Other DNA sequences in this sample translate to the same CDR3. The rearrangement uses TRBV27 and TRBJ2-7, with 8 nucleotides matching TRBD2. The CDR3 contains 15 residues. J gave up 6 bases and V 5 bases, and 12 bases lay outside the gene matches. Germline V lookup: CDR1 MNHEY, CDR2 SMNVEV (reference sequence). The CDR3 region is CASSLTRTSRSEQYF. The CDR3 coding sequence is TGTGCCAGCAGTCTAACTCGGACTAGCCGGAGCGAGCAGTACTTC.

The chain joins TRBV2 to TRBJ1-1; D might be TRBD1 (6 bases). Germline V gives CDR1 SNHLY, CDR2 FYNNEI. The V gene lost 2 bases and the J gene lost 7 bases, with 11 bases spanning the gap. The CDR3 runs 13 residues. CDR3 nucleotides: TGTGCCAGCAGTGAACAGGGGAGCGGTGAAGCTTTCTTT. It specifies CASSEQGSGEAFF.

The chain combines TRBV20-1 with TRBJ2-7, with D possibly being TRBD1 or TRBD2 (6 bases each). The CDR3 loop spans 11 amino acids. Trimming removed 1 base from V and 6 bases from J, with 7 bases in between. Germline CDR1 is DFQATT and CDR2 is SNEGSKA (reference sequence). The CDR3 sequence is CSARGGAEQYF. CDR3 bases: TGCAGTGCTAGAGGGGGGGCCGAGCAGTACTTC.